This T cell receptor beta chain was observed in a study of patients and donors after allogeneic stem cell transplantation. This clonotype was counted only a few times. Using its own MiXCR run on the RT-PCR reads, TCRdb lists one record per CDR3 protein. The table has tens of thousands of distinct CDR3 sequences, about 28% seen once; the top ten hold approximately 50%. The ends were cut back, 1 base at V and 2 bases at J, with 12 bases in the middle. Germline V gene lookup returns CDR1 SGHRS and CDR2 YFSETQ. This CDR3 is built from 15 residues. This sequence joins TRBV5-1 and TRBJ1-2; unclear D gene. The clonotype comes from a human donor who was either an allogeneic HSCT recipient or a stem cell or donor lymphocyte infusion donor (not recorded which). It is not recorded whose cells these are; they may come from a transplant donor. Sequencing was done on a sample of blood, either unsorted or a sorted T cell fraction (not recorded which). The CDR3 DNA is TGCGCCAGCAGCTTGCCCCAGTCAGGCAACTATGGCTACACCTTC. Translated: CASSLPQSGNYGYTF.